This T cell receptor beta chain was retrieved from a study of siplizumab effects on memory and regulatory T cells. The assay was immunoSEQ multiplex PCR, and TCRdb's table has in-frame clones only and misses some. Here the sample spans 70,000 to 95,000 clones, 93% being singletons. Trimming shortened V by 2 bases and J by 2 bases, and 12 bases separated the two germline ends. The length of the CDR3 is 15 residues. Germline loops: CDR1 LNHDA, CDR2 SQIVND (reference sequence). This TCR came from a human donor in good health. Sample: CD8+ T cells sorted from blood. The rearrangement links TRBV19 to TRBJ1-1; D possibly corresponds to TRBD1 (6 bases). In nucleotides, the CDR3 is TGTGCCAGTAGTATATTGGACAGCATAAACACTGAAGCTTTCTTT. It translates to CASSILDSINTEAFF.